This T cell receptor beta chain was captured in a study of a mutant IDH1 vaccine in newly diagnosed glioma. In the study overall: Patients under treatment included approximately 62% males and roughly 40% females and had a mean age of 40.4 years. Every participant had undergone radiotherapy, temozolomide, or both before, and most underwent both. Findings of the study overall: Vaccination induced immune responses in approximately 93% of patients.

Time point defined: baseline, week 1 (first vaccination visit). The treatment was: pre-vaccination baseline after standard-of-care therapy. TCRdb's table, derived via immunoSEQ multiplex PCR, lists solely in-frame clones and lacks some. The table has approximately 70,000 clones, about 86% seen once. This CDR3 region has 15 residues. J gave up 2 bases and V 5 bases, and 8 bases lay outside the gene matches. CDR1 and CDR2 from the germline V gene are PRHDT and FYEKMQ (reference sequence). With respect to this clone: Its matching antigen is unknown.

The V call is TRBV13, the J call TRBJ2-7, with TRBD2 matching 8 bases. The sequencing used PBMCs, collected from a glioma patient treated with radiotherapy, temozolomide or both. The clonotype was recovered from a man younger than 45 with glioma. The CDR3 DNA is TGTGCCAGCAGCCTCCGGGAGGGGACCACCTACGAGCAGTACTTC. Protein: CASSLREGTTYEQYF.